These 9 T cell receptor beta chains share one sample of origin, sequenced in a study of cytomegalovirus exposure and HLA in healthy donors. Researchers ran the PCR with 60 Vbeta and 13 Jbeta primers. The protocol was immunoSEQ multiplex PCR, while the TCRdb copy is restricted to in-frame clones and leaves out a portion. The table has approximately 150,000 clones, roughly 65% seen once. Sequenced input: PBMCs. The origin of the receptors is a woman under 30 in good health and CMV-seropositive.

As for this clone: The junction does not match germline at one end; this may be a read error. This rearrangement joins TRBV7-7 to TRBJ2-5, with TRBD2 matching over 10 bases. The V gene's germline CDR1 is SSHAT and CDR2 FNYEAQ (reference sequence). The length of the CDR3 is 15 residues. The CDR3: CASSLALAGVETQYF. The CDR3 DNA reads as TGTGCTAGCAGCTTAGCGCTAGCGGGAGTTGAGACCCAGTACTTC. The full variable domain, completed using reference TRBV7-7 and TRBJ2-5, is GAGVSQSPRYKVTKRGQDVTLRCDPISSHATLYWYQQALGQGPEFLTYFNYEAQPDKSGLPSDRFSAERPEGSISTLTIQRTEQRDSAMYRCASSLALAGVETQYFGPGTRLLVL.

J is TRBJ1-6 and V is TRBV6-1; D gene unclear. Trimming shortened V by 3 bases and J by 9 bases, and 9 bases separated the two germline ends. The length of the CDR3 is 13 residues. The germline gives CDR1 MNHNS, CDR2 SASEGT. The CDR3 spells CASSEATRSPLHF. CDR3 bases: TGTGCCAGCAGTGAGGCAACCCGTTCACCCCTCCACTTT.

The J gene is TRBJ2-3, the V gene TRBV5-1; 9 nucleotides match TRBD2. J lost 5 bases, V lost 0 bases, and 7 bases had no gene match. Germline lookup yields CDR1 SGHRS and CDR2 YFSETQ. The CDR3 loop spans 16 amino acids. CDR3 DNA: TGCGCCAGCAGCTTGGAAGAGGGACTAGCATTAGATACGCAGTATTTT. Residues: CASSLEEGLALDTQYF.

This chain joins TRBV5-6 and TRBJ1-2; 8 bases are a match to TRBD1. The germline gives CDR1 SGHDT, CDR2 YYEEEE. This CDR3 has 13 amino acids. V was pared by 4 bases and J by 9 bases, with 8 bases of the junction left unmatched. The CDR3 bases are TGTGCCAGCAGCCCGACAGGGGCTGAGAGCTACACCTTC. Translation gives CASSPTGAESYTF.

The rearrangement uses TRBV20-1 and TRBJ2-1, with a possible D match to TRBD2 (5 bases). The germline gives CDR1 DFQATT, CDR2 SNEGSKA (reference sequence). The germline V and J ends were trimmed by 3 bases and 6 bases, with 6 bases remaining between them. The CDR3 runs 11 residues. The chain's CDR3 is CSARDFNEQFF. The CDR3 DNA follows: TGCAGTGCTAGGGACTTCAATGAGCAGTTCTTC.

The sample holds a few counts of this clone. This chain links TRBV19 with TRBJ1-5, with 9 bases lining up with TRBD1. The CDR3 is 18 amino acids. The germline V gene encodes CDR1 LNHDA and CDR2 SQIVND (reference sequence). V was clipped by 5 bases and J by 0 bases; unmatched bases: 11. CDR3 sequence: CASSPGTGRQYSNQPQHF. CDR3 bases: TGTGCCAGTAGTCCCGGGACAGGGCGCCAGTATAGCAATCAGCCCCAGCATTTT.

The chain links TRBV27 to TRBJ2-1; 10 nucleotides line up with TRBD2. V shed 8 bases, J shed 8 bases, and the junction held 6 bases outside the gene matches. The germline gives CDR1 MNHEY, CDR2 SMNVEV (reference sequence). The CDR3 is made up of 13 amino acids. The chain's CDR3 is CASLTAGGDEQFF. Written as DNA, the CDR3 is TGTGCCAGCCTGACAGCGGGAGGGGATGAGCAGTTCTTC.

This clone was seen more than once but under ten times. An end of the junction does not agree with germline; a read error may underlie this. The same CDR3 arises from other DNA sequences in this sample as well. This chain uses TRBV7-2 with TRBJ1-4, with D possibly TRBD1 on 6 matching bases. The CDR3 totals 14 residues. Germline V gives CDR1 SGHTA, CDR2 FQGNSA. The CDR3 reads CASSFQGSNEKLFF. CDR3 DNA: TGTGCCAGCAGCTTTCAGGGGTCTAACGAAAAACTGTTTTTT.

The chain uses TRBV29-1 and TRBJ2-7, with D uncertain. CDR3 size: 11 residues. Germline V CDR1 and CDR2: SQVTM, ANQGSEA. V was trimmed by 5 bases and J by 5 bases, leaving 10 bases between them. The CDR3 coding sequence is TGCAGCGTTAGCACGCAGGACGAGCAGTACTTC. The encoded protein is CSVSTQDEQYF.